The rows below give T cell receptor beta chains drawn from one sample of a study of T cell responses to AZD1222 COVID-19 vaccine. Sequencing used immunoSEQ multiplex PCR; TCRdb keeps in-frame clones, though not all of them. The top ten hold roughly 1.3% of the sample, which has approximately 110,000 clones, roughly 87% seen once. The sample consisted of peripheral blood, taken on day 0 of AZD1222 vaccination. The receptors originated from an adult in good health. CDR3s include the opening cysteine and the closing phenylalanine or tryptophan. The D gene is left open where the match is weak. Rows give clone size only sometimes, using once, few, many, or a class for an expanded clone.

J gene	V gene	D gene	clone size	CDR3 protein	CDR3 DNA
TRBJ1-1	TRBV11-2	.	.	CASSLATLQGDRAFF	TGTGCCAGCAGCTTAGCAACCCTACAGGGAGATCGCGCTTTCTTT
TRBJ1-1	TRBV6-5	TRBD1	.	CASSRGTGRRAFF	TGTGCCAGCAGCCGCGGGACAGGGCGGCGGGCTTTCTTT
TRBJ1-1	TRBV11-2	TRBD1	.	CASSLGQGAPSTEAFF	TGTGCCAGCAGCTTAGGACAGGGGGCACCAAGTACTGAAGCTTTCTTT
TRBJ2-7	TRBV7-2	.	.	CASSLSGGTGYEQYF	TGTGCCAGCAGCTTGTCCGGGGGCACCGGCTACGAGCAGTACTTC
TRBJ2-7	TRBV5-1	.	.	CASSTRPGTVNYEQYF	TGCGCCAGCAGCACCCGCCCCGGGACCGTGAATTACGAGCAGTACTTC
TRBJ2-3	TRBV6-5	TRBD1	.	CASRPDRVSDTQYF	TGTGCCAGCAGGCCGGACAGGGTATCAGATACGCAGTATTTT
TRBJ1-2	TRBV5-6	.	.	CASSPRQEPFSNYGYTF	TGTGCCAGCAGCCCGAGACAGGAGCCCTTTTCGAACTATGGCTACACCTTC
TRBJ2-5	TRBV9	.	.	CASSVAVDFQETQYF	TGTGCCAGCAGCGTAGCAGTGGACTTCCAAGAGACCCAGTACTTC
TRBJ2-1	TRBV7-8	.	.	CASSLEPAVGNEQFF	TGTGCCAGCAGCTTAGAACCAGCGGTGGGCAATGAGCAGTTCTTC
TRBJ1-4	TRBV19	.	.	CASKVARENEKLFF	TGTGCCAGTAAAGTCGCCAGGGAAAACGAAAAACTGTTTTTT
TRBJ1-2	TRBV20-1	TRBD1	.	CSASTGGGYTF	TGCAGTGCAAGCACAGGGGGAGGCTACACCTTC
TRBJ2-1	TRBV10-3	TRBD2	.	CAISGLAGDNNEQFF	TGTGCCATCAGCGGACTAGCGGGGGACAACAATGAGCAGTTCTTC
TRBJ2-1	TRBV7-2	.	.	CASSLALDRRRFF	TGTGCCAGCAGCTTAGCGTTAGACAGACGAAGATTCTTC
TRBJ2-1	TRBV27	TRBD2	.	CASSSGGYNEQFF	TGTGCCAGCAGTTCGGGGGGGTACAATGAGCAGTTCTTC
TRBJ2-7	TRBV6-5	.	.	CASREGVGPTYEQYF	TGTGCCAGCAGGGAGGGGGTAGGGCCGACCTACGAGCAGTACTTC
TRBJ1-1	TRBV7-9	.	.	CASIATRAEKNTEAFF	TGTGCCAGCATCGCGACCCGGGCAGAAAAAAACACTGAAGCTTTCTTT
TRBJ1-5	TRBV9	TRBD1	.	CASSEGGAGGFQPQHF	TGTGCCAGCAGCGAGGGTGGGGCAGGGGGTTTTCAGCCCCAGCATTTT
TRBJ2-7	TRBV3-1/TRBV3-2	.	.	CASSQGPGSYEQYF	TGTGCCAGCAGCCAAGGACCCGGATCCTACGAGCAGTACTTC
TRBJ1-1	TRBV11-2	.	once	CASSSTVSQTEAFF	TGTGCCAGCAGCTCGACTGTCAGTCAGACTGAAGCTTTCTTT
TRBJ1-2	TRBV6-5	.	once	CASGTGYGYTF	TGTGCCAGCGGGACTGGATATGGCTACACCTTC
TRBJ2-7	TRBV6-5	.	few	CASSSLRDTLPYEQYF	TGTGCCAGCAGTTCCCTCCGGGACACACTCCCCTACGAGCAGTACTTC
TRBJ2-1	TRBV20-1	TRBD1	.	CSASLWDSYIGGEQFF	TGCAGTGCTAGTCTGTGGGACAGCTATATCGGCGGTGAGCAGTTCTTC
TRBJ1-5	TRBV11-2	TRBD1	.	CASSSGQGGSNQPQHF	TGTGCCAGCAGCTCCGGACAGGGGGGTAGCAATCAGCCCCAGCATTTT
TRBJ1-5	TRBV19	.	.	CASSTSSNQAQHF	TGTGCCAGTAGTACCTCCTCGAATCAAGCCCAGCATTTT
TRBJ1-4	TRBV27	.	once	CASSLSVQGREKLFF	TGTGCCAGCAGTTTAAGCGTACAGGGAAGGGAAAAACTGTTTTTT
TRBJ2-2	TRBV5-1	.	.	CASSLEHGGLGIGELFF	TGCGCCAGCAGCTTGGAACATGGGGGGTTAGGAATCGGGGAGCTGTTTTTT
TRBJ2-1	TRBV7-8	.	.	CASSFAPSSYNEQFF	TGTGCCAGCAGCTTTGCTCCTAGCTCCTACAATGAGCAGTTCTTC
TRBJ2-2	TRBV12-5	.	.	CASGSGSGTGELFF	TGTGCTAGTGGTAGCGGCTCGGGCACCGGGGAGCTGTTTTTT
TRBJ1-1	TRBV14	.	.	CASSQVGGIPNTEAFF	TGTGCCAGCAGCCAAGTTGGGGGCATCCCTAACACTGAAGCTTTCTTT
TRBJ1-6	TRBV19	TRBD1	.	CASQPGQASSYNSPLHF	TGTGCCAGCCAACCGGGACAGGCGAGCTCCTATAATTCACCCCTCCACTTT
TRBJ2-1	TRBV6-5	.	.	CASSYSRVVSYNEQFF	TGTGCCAGCAGTTACAGTAGGGTAGTCTCCTACAATGAGCAGTTCTTC
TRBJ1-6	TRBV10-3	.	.	CAISEGNNSPLHF	TGTGCCATCAGTGAGGGGAATAATTCACCCCTCCACTTT
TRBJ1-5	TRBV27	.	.	CASSLWGNQPQHF	TGTGCCAGCAGTTTGTGGGGAAATCAGCCCCAGCATTTT
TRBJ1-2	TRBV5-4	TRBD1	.	CASSLAVGQSYTF	TGTGCCAGCAGCTTGGCTGTGGGACAGAGCTACACCTTC
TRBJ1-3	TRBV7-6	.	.	CASSPSGSSGNTIYF	TGTGCCAGCAGCCCCTCAGGGAGCTCTGGAAACACCATATATTTT
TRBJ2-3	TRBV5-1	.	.	CASSLSGGVDTQYF	TGCGCCAGCAGCTTGTCCGGGGGTGTGGATACGCAGTATTTT
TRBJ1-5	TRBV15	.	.	CATSLQSNQPQHF	TGTGCCACCAGCCTACAGAGCAATCAGCCCCAGCATTTT
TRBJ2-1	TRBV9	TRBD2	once	CASSALGLAGSNSYNEQFF	TGTGCCAGCAGCGCACTAGGACTAGCGGGGAGTAACTCCTACAATGAGCAGTTCTTC
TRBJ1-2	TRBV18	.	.	CASSPPSTPNYGYTF	TGTGCCAGCTCACCACCGAGCACCCCTAACTATGGCTACACCTTC
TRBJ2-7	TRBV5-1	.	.	CASRYQGSGSEQYF	TGCGCCAGCCGTTATCAGGGGAGTGGGAGCGAGCAGTACTTC
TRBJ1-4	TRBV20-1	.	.	CSARGEKLFF	TGCAGTGCTAGAGGTGAAAAACTGTTTTTT
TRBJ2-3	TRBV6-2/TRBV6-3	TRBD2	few	CASSYIRGEFTDTQYF	TGTGCCAGCAGTTACATCCGGGGGGAATTCACAGATACGCAGTATTTT
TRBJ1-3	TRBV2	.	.	CASSYDTLSGNTIYF	TGTGCCAGCAGTTATGACACTCTCTCTGGAAACACCATATATTTT
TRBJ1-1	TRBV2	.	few	CASEVSTEAFF	TGTGCCAGCGAGGTCTCGACTGAAGCTTTCTTT
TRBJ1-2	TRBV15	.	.	CATSRGGAYGYTF	TGTGCCACCAGCAGAGGGGGGGCATATGGCTACACCTTC